Listed here is a single T cell receptor beta chain. The clone's antigen remains unknown. No clone much larger than this one lies a single base away; base qualities are absent. This specimen belongs to a study of blood T cell repertoires in COVID-19 (dated by TCRdb to about 2020). For context, the study as a whole: Samples from collaborators originated in the United States, Italy and Spain and spanned both the acute and convalescent phases of COVID-19. The prospective study material was composed of cDNA or gDNA derived from T cells, B-cell-depleted T cells, or PBMCs. Deeply sampled blood TCRbeta repertoires from subjects exposed to, actively infected with, or recovered from COVID-19 were included in the dataset. The repertoires were released in a freely available public database meant as a resource for research on the immune response to SARS-CoV-2. The samples were drawn from the first 160 participants of the ongoing ImmuneRACE study and from roughly 1,300 subjects provided by 6 global collaborators. A de-identified subject ID, COVID-19 status, age in years and sex were almost always included in the sample metadata. HLA class I and class II types, where available, came from metadata supplied by the sample provider rather than from assay-based typing. The paper's findings and limits, for the study overall: How much clinical and demographic metadata was included differed by source and by participant, and the metadata was provided uncurated.

The collaborating institutions used their own protocols to collect whole blood in K2EDTA tubes. Collaborator samples were shipped for TCRbeta analysis as frozen whole blood, isolated PBMCs, or DNA extracted from either sample type. The immunoSEQ Assay, a bias-controlled multiplex PCR, was used to amplify TCRbeta CDR3 regions from genomic DNA. Processing in the source paper ran as follows. The number of nucleated cells in each sample was estimated from the amplification of reference gene primers within the assay. Sequence reads were collapsed and filtered to measure the absolute abundance of every unique TCRbeta CDR3 rearrangement. For each sample, productive Simpson clonality was calculated as the square root of Simpson's diversity index across productive rearrangements. This immuneACCESS table, as held by TCRdb, lists in-frame sequences with V and J called but not all clones. Of the missing ones, under half trace to an unresolved V gene in checked studies; the others have no known cause. The V and J calls and clone size are taken from that table; D and trimming were inferred from the DNA. In this sample the table shows about 87,000 clones, 60% to 80% of which occur a single time. Around 4.4% of the sample comes from the top ten.

In the germline V gene (reference sequence), CDR1 corresponds to DFQATT and CDR2 to SNEGSKA. There are 11 amino acids in the CDR3, from cysteine to phenylalanine inclusive. Just the 33-base CDR3 DNA is kept, in frame starting at base 1. The V end loses 6 bases and the J end loses 7 bases, and a stretch of 12 bases separates them. This receptor was identified in a woman aged 50 to 65 with acute or convalescent COVID-19. The chain couples TRBV20-1 to TRBJ1-2; there is no confident call for the D gene. Sample: peripheral blood. The DNA reads as follows: TGCAGTGCCTTGGGAGGCCCTGGCTACACCTTC. Its amino acids are CSALGGPGYTF.